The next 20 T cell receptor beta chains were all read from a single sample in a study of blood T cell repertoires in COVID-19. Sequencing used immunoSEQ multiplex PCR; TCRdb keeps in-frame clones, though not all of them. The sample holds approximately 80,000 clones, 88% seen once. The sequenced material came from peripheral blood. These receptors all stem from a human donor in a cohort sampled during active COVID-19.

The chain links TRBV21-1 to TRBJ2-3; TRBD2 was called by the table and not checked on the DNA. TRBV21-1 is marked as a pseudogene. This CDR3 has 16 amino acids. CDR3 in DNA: TGTGCCAGCAACCTCCGGACTAGCGGGGGCACAGATACGCAGTATTTT. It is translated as CASNLRTSGGTDTQYF.

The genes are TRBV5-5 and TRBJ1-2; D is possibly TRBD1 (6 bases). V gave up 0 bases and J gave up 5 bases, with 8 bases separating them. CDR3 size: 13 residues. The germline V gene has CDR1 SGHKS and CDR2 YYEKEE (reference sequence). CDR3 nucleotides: TGTGCCAGCAGCTTGGAACAGGGATATGGCTACACCTTC. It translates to CASSLEQGYGYTF.

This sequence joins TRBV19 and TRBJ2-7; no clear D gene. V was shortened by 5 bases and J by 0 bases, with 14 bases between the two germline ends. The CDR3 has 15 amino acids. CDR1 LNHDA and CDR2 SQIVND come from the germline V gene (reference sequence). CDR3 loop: CASSFKTPPSYEQYF. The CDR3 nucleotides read TGTGCCAGTAGTTTCAAGACACCGCCCTCCTACGAGCAGTACTTC.

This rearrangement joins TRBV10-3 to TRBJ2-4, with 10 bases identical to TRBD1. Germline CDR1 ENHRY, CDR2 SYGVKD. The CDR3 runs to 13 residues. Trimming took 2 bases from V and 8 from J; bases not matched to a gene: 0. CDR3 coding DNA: TGTGCCATCAGTGAGGGGACAGGGGACATTCAGTACTTC. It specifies CAISEGTGDIQYF.

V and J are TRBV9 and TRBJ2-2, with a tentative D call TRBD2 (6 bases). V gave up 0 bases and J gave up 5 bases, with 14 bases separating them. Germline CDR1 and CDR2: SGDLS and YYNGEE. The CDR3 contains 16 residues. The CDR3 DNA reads TGTGCCAGCAGCGTAGCCCCGGGGGTGAATACCGGGGAGCTGTTTTTT. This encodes CASSVAPGVNTGELFF.

The CDR3 spells CASSHAGVAKNIQYF. The CDR3, as DNA: TGCGCCAGCAGCCACGCAGGGGTGGCCAAAAACATTCAGTACTTC. The chain has TRBV4-1 and TRBJ2-4; TRBD1 might be the D (6 bases). The CDR3 covers 15 residues. Germline V gene sequence: CDR1 MGHRA, CDR2 YSYEKL. V dropped 3 bases and J dropped 1 base, with 10 bases sitting between them.

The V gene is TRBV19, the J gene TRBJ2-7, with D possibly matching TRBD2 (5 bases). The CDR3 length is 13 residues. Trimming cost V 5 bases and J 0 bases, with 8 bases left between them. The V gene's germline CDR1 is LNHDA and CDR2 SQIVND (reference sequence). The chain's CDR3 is CASSSGNSYEQYF. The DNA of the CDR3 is TGTGCCAGTAGTTCGGGAAACTCCTACGAGCAGTACTTC.

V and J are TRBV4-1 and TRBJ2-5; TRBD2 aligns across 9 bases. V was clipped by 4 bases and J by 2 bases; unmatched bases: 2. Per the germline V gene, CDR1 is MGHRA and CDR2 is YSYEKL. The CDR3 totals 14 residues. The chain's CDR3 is CASSRAGGQETQYF. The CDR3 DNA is TGCGCCAGCAGCCGGGCGGGAGGGCAAGAGACCCAGTACTTC.

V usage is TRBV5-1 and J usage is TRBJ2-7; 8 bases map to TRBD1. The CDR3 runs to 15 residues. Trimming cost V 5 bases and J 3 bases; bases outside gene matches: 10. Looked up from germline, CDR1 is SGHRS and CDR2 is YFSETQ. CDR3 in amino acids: CASRRGQGSIYEQYF. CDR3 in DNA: TGCGCCAGCAGACGCGGACAGGGTTCTATCTACGAGCAGTACTTC.

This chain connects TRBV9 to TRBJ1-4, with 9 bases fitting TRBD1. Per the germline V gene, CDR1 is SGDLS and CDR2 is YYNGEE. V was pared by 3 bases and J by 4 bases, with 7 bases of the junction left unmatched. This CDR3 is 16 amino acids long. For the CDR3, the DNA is TGTGCCAGCAGCGCGATAGGGGGACAGGGTAATGAAAAACTGTTTTTT. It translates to CASSAIGGQGNEKLFF.

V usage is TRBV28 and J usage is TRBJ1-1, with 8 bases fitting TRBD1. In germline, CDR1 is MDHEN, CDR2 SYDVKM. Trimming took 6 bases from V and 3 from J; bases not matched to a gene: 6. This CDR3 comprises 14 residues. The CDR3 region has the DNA TGTGCCAGCAGCTACGGACAGGGCTACACTGAAGCTTTCTTT. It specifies CASSYGQGYTEAFF.

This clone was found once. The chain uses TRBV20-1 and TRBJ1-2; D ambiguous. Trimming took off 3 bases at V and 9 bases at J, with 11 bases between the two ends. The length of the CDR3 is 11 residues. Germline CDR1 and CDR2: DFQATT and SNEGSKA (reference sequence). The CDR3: CSARFGISYTF. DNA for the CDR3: TGCAGTGCTAGGTTCGGGATTAGCTACACCTTC.

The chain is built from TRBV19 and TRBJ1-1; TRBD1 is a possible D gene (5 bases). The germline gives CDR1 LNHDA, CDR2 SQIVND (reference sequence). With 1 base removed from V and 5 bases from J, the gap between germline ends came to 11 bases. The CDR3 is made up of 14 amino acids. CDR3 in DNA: TGTGCCAGTAGTATAGGGATCGGGGGGACTGAAGCTTTCTTT. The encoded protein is CASSIGIGGTEAFF. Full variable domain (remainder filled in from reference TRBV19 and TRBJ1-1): DGGITQSPKYLFRKEGQNVTLSCEQNLNHDAMYWYRQDPGQGLRLIYYSQIVNDFQKGDIAEGYSVSREKKESFPLTVTSAQKNPTAFYLCASSIGIGGTEAFFGQGTRLTVV.

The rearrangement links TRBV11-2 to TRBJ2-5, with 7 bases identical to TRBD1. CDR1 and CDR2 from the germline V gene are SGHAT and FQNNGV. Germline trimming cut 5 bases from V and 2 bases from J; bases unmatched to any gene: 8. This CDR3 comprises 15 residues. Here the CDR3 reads CASSRDGTAQETQYF. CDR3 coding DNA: TGTGCCAGCAGCCGGGATGGGACAGCTCAAGAGACCCAGTACTTC.

In nucleotides, the CDR3 is TGCGCCAGCAGCTTGGACACCGTCGAAACTGAAGCTTTCTTT. The encoded protein is CASSLDTVETEAFF. This chain connects TRBV5-1 to TRBJ1-1; the D is unclear. The ends were cut back, 0 bases at V and 5 bases at J, with 11 bases in the middle. CDR3 length: 14 amino acids. The germline gives CDR1 SGHRS, CDR2 YFSETQ.

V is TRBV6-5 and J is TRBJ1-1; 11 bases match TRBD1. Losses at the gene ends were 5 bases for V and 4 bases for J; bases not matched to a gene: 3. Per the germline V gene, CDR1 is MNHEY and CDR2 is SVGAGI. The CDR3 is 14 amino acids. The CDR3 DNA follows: TGTGCCAGCAGTACCGGGACAGGGGGCACTGAAGCTTTCTTT. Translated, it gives CASSTGTGGTEAFF.

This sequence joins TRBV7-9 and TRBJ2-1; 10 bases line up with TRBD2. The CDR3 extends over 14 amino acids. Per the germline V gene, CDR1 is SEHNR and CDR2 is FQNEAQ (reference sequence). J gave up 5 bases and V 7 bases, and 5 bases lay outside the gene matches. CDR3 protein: CASITSGNHNEQFF. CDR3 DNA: TGTGCCAGCATCACTAGCGGGAACCACAATGAGCAGTTCTTC.

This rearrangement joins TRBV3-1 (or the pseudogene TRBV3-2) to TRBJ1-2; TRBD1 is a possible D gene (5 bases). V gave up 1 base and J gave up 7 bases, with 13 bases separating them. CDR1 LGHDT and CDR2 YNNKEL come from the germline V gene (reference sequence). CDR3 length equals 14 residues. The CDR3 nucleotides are TGTGCCAGCAGCCAAGTGCCGGGGGAAGGTGGCTACACCTTC. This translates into CASSQVPGEGGYTF.

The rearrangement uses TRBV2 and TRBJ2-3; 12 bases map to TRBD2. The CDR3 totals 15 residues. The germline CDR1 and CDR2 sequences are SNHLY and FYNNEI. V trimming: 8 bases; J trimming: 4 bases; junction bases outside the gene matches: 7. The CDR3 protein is CASRRLAGVADTQYF. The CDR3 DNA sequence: TGTGCCAGCCGTCGACTAGCGGGGGTGGCAGATACGCAGTATTTT.

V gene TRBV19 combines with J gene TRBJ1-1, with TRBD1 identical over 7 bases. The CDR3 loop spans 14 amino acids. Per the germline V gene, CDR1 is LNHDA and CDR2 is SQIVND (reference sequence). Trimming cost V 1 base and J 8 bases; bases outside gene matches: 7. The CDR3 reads CASSIVVGGSEAFF. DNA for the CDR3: TGTGCCAGTAGTATAGTTGTAGGGGGCTCGGAAGCTTTCTTT.